The clone carrying this T cell receptor beta chain occurred a few times. The CDR3 runs to 14 residues. V lost 5 bases and J 2 bases, leaving 13 bases between the germline ends. From germline, CDR1 is SGHTA and CDR2 FQGNSA. Original analysis: Estimates of nucleated cell counts were drawn from the amplification of reference gene primers. Measured with immunoSEQ multiplex PCR; TCRdb has only the in-frame clones, and not every one. D and trimming come from the DNA, and the V and J calls and clone size come from that table. Of a few hundred thousand clones in the sample, about 85% were seen once. The data stem from a study of blood T cell repertoires in COVID-19. Study-wide context: Sites in the United States, Italy and Spain provided acute and convalescent COVID-19 samples. T cells, B-cell-depleted T cells, or PBMCs supplied cDNA or gDNA.

The sample taken for sequencing was peripheral blood. The receptor's source is a man aged 18 to 29 with active or convalescent COVID-19. The chain recombines TRBV7-2 with TRBJ2-7; tentatively, D is TRBD2 (5 bases). The CDR3 sequence: CASSEMRETYEQYF. The CDR3 bases are TGTGCCAGCAGCGAGATGAGGGAGACCTACGAGCAGTACTTC.